The present T cell receptor (beta chain) was sequenced within a study of T cell responses to AZD1222 COVID-19 vaccine. Overall study results and limits: Baseline antibody screening turned up just 6 or 7 seropositive AZD1222 recipients.

The CDR3 covers 16 residues. The trim removed 4 bases at V and 5 bases at J, leaving 8 bases unmatched. Looked up from germline, CDR1 is SNHLY and CDR2 is FYNNEI. A word on this clone: Its antigen is unidentified.

The protocol was immunoSEQ multiplex PCR, while the TCRdb copy is restricted to in-frame clones and leaves out a portion. Counted here are about 160,000 clones, 90% to 95% occurring once; the ten biggest clones make up around 1.3%. The chain is built from TRBV2 and TRBJ2-7; TRBD2 matches at 13 bases. The sequencing here drew on peripheral blood, taken on day 0 of AZD1222 vaccination. The clonotype originates from an adult in good health. CDR3 sequence: CASSVPGLAGEDEQYV. CDR3 coding DNA: TGTGCCAGCAGTGTACCCGGACTAGCGGGGGAAGACGAGCAGTACGTC.